Below are 27 T cell receptor beta chains sequenced from a single sample in a study of blood T cell repertoires in COVID-19. Profiling relied on immunoSEQ multiplex PCR, and the TCRdb table lists in-frame clones only, not all of them. The sample consists of about 180,000 clones, roughly 88% of them appearing once. The specimen was peripheral blood. Receptors originate from a man aged 55-75 years with acute or convalescent COVID-19.

This chain joins TRBV15 and TRBJ2-1, with TRBD2 as a possible D gene (5 bases). V gave up 5 bases and J gave up 4 bases, with 18 bases separating them. CDR1 is LNHNV and CDR2 is YYDKDF in the germline V gene (reference sequence). The CDR3 totals 16 residues. CDR3 nucleotide sequence: TGTGCCACCAGCTCAATTGACCCCGGACTTTACAATGAGCAGTTCTTC. This gives the protein CATSSIDPGLYNEQFF. The full variable domain, with the rest looked up from reference TRBV15 and TRBJ2-1, is DAMVIQNPRYQVTQFGKPVTLSCSQTLNHNVMYWYQQKSSQAPKLLFHYYDKDFNNEADTPDNFQSRRPNTSFCFLDIRSPGLGDTAMYLCATSSIDPGLYNEQFFGPGTRLTVL.

The V gene is TRBV27, the J gene TRBJ1-3; 7 bases map to TRBD1. The CDR3 has 14 amino acids. From germline, CDR1 is MNHEY and CDR2 SMNVEV (reference sequence). Trimming cost V 3 bases and J 3 bases; bases outside gene matches: 2. In DNA form, the CDR3 reads TGTGCCAGCAGTTTGGGACAGTTTGGAAACACCATATATTTT. This sequence encodes CASSLGQFGNTIYF.

The chain joins TRBV12-3 or TRBV12-4 to TRBJ1-3, with 7 bases lining up with TRBD1. This CDR3 is 13 amino acids long. V gave up 6 bases and J gave up 7 bases; unmatched junction bases: 6. For the CDR3, the DNA is TGTGCCAGCAGCCCGACAGGGAGGAACACCATATATTTT. It is translated as CASSPTGRNTIYF.

The V and J genes are TRBV19 and TRBJ2-7; D is perhaps TRBD2 (6 bases). Deletions cut 3 bases from V and 4 bases from J, with 16 bases between. CDR3 size: 15 residues. Germline CDR1 and CDR2: LNHDA and SQIVND (reference sequence). Here the CDR3 reads CASSISGTGGYEQYF. In nucleotides, the CDR3 is TGTGCCAGTAGTATCTCCGGGACTGGGGGGTACGAGCAGTACTTC.

The DNA for the CDR3 is TGTGCCAGCCGACTAGCGGAAGATACGCAGTATTTT. As protein: CASRLAEDTQYF. The chain recombines TRBV7-9 with TRBJ2-3, with 9 nucleotides matching TRBD2. Trimming cost V 8 bases and J 5 bases; bases outside gene matches: 2. Germline V gene data show CDR1 as SEHNR and CDR2 as FQNEAQ (reference sequence). The CDR3 is made up of 12 amino acids. Filled out from reference TRBV7-9 and TRBJ2-3, the complete variable domain reads DTGVSQNPRHKITKRGQNVTFRCDPISEHNRLYWYRQTLGQGPEFLTYFQNEAQLEKSRLLSDRFSAERPKGSFSTLEIQRTEQGDSAMYLCASRLAEDTQYFGPGTRLTVL.

V gene TRBV7-2 combines with J gene TRBJ2-7, with a tentative D call TRBD2 (6 bases). V was shortened by 1 base and J by 5 bases, with 15 bases between the two germline ends. The CDR3 runs to 15 residues. Per the germline V gene, CDR1 is SGHTA and CDR2 is FQGNSA. CDR3 sequence: CASSLVAGLRNEQYF. The CDR3 DNA follows: TGTGCCAGCAGCTTAGTGGCGGGATTGAGGAACGAGCAGTACTTC.

The rearrangement joins TRBV4-2 to TRBJ2-2, with unresolved D. This CDR3 region has 15 residues. Germline CDR1 and CDR2: LGHNA and YNFKEQ. The germline V and J ends were trimmed by 0 bases and 4 bases, with 9 bases remaining between them. The CDR3: CASSQDFSPTGELFF. The CDR3 region has the DNA TGTGCCAGCAGCCAAGATTTCTCTCCCACCGGGGAGCTGTTTTTT.

This chain links TRBV7-6 with TRBJ2-7, with TRBD1 matching 8 bases. The V and J ends lost 11 bases and 0 bases, in that order; junction bases with no gene match: 9. This CDR3 has 14 amino acids. The germline V gene has CDR1 SGHVS and CDR2 FNYEAQ. The CDR3 sequence is CAPGGQESSYEQYF. The CDR3 nucleotides are TGTGCCCCCGGGGGACAGGAGAGCTCCTACGAGCAGTACTTC.

The chain has TRBV4-3 and TRBJ2-5; 9 bases are a match to TRBD2. After removal of 3 bases from V and 2 bases from J, the junction contained 4 bases not matched to a gene. The CDR3 is 15 amino acids. Germline CDR1 and CDR2: LGHNA and YSLEER. DNA for the CDR3: TGCGCCAGCAGCCAGCTGACTAGCGGACAAGAGACCCAGTACTTC. Its translation: CASSQLTSGQETQYF.

The sample holds one count of this clone. The chain employs TRBV27 and TRBJ2-2, with 10 bases that match TRBD2. CDR1 and CDR2 from the germline V gene are MNHEY and SMNVEV (reference sequence). CDR3 size: 16 residues. Unmatched junction bases numbered 5, after V lost 2 bases and J lost 5 bases. CDR3 residues: CASSLIIAGGTGELFF. DNA of the CDR3: TGTGCCAGCAGTTTAATAATAGCGGGAGGAACCGGGGAGCTGTTTTTT.

The rearrangement joins TRBV7-2 to TRBJ2-5; D call uncertain. The V gene's germline CDR1 is SGHTA and CDR2 FQGNSA. Deletions cut 5 bases from V and 5 bases from J, with 12 bases between. The CDR3 covers 13 residues. The DNA of the CDR3 is TGTGCCAGCAGCAGAACGGGTACGGAGACCCAGTACTTC. This encodes CASSRTGTETQYF.

A few counts support this clone. The gene calls are TRBV28 and TRBJ1-1, with D possibly matching TRBD1 (6 bases). The CDR3 sequence is 16 residues long. Per germline, CDR1 MDHEN and CDR2 SYDVKM. V lost 7 bases and J lost 3, with 21 bases in between. CDR3 DNA sequence: TGTGCCAGCAAGGACTTAGGGACAAGAAAGGACACTGAAGCTTTCTTT. The encoded protein is CASKDLGTRKDTEAFF.

V usage is TRBV12-3 or TRBV12-4 and J usage is TRBJ1-1, with D possibly matching TRBD1 (6 bases). Trimming shortened V by 5 bases and J by 4 bases, and 11 bases separated the two germline ends. The CDR3 is made up of 13 amino acids. CDR3 DNA: TGTGCCAGCAGTACGGGACACCTCACTGAAGCTTTCTTT. It is translated as CASSTGHLTEAFF.

This clone was counted between two and nine times. In the same sample, other DNA sequences code for this CDR3. The J gene is TRBJ1-5, the V gene TRBV6-2 or TRBV6-3; D unclear. The V gene's germline CDR1 is MNHEY and CDR2 SVGEGT. The CDR3 length is 16 residues. Trimming left V 0 bases short and J 0 bases short, with 9 bases between. Here the CDR3 reads CASSYSGGLSNQPQHF. The CDR3 coding sequence is TGTGCCAGCAGTTACTCGGGTGGGCTTAGCAATCAGCCCCAGCATTTT.

This sequence joins TRBV4-2 and TRBJ1-5; tentatively, D is TRBD1 (6 bases). V was cut by 0 bases and J by 2 bases, with 14 bases left in between. The CDR3 loop spans 17 amino acids. The V gene's germline CDR1 is LGHNA and CDR2 YNFKEQ. CDR3: CASSQDPAGEGNQPQHF. The CDR3 DNA reads as TGTGCCAGCAGCCAAGATCCCGCAGGGGAAGGCAATCAGCCCCAGCATTTT.

The V call is TRBV28, the J call TRBJ1-5; perhaps TRBD1 as D (6 bases). Germline-derived CDR1 and CDR2 are MDHEN and SYDVKM. Trimming removed 6 bases at V and 1 base at J, with 16 bases between. There are 16 residues in the CDR3. CDR3 region: CASSLTGLRSNQPQHF. The CDR3, as DNA: TGTGCCAGCAGCTTAACAGGGCTACGAAGCAATCAGCCCCAGCATTTT.

The chain links TRBV19 to TRBJ2-3; 9 nucleotides line up with TRBD2. This CDR3 spans 14 amino acids. The germline CDR1 and CDR2 sequences are LNHDA and SQIVND (reference sequence). The ends lost 7 bases at V and 4 bases at J; junction bases unmatched: 6. The DNA for the CDR3 is TGTGCCAGTATTAGCGGGAGAGGGGCAGATACGCAGTATTTT. As protein: CASISGRGADTQYF.

V usage is TRBV4-3 and J usage is TRBJ2-2; 7 nucleotides match TRBD2. The V gene's germline CDR1 is LGHNA and CDR2 YSLEER. The CDR3 length is 15 residues. J was trimmed by 6 bases and V by 4 bases; bases with no gene match: 8. The CDR3 sequence: CASSLGGGTPGELFF. DNA of the CDR3: TGCGCCAGCAGCCTTGGGGGAGGGACCCCCGGGGAGCTGTTTTTT.

The chain recombines TRBV19 with TRBJ2-7; 7 nucleotides align to TRBD1. Germline CDR1 reads LNHDA; CDR2 reads SQIVND (reference sequence). The CDR3 consists of 14 residues. After removal of 1 base from V and 6 bases from J, the junction contained 6 bases not matched to a gene. CDR3 residues: CASSIGQGSGEQYF. CDR3 nucleotide sequence: TGTGCCAGTAGTATAGGACAGGGATCCGGCGAGCAGTACTTC.

V and J are TRBV3-1 (or the pseudogene TRBV3-2) and TRBJ2-2; TRBD1 is a possible D gene (6 bases). V was shortened by 0 bases and J by 6 bases, with 11 bases between the two germline ends. The CDR3 is made up of 15 amino acids. The germline V gene encodes CDR1 LGHDT and CDR2 YNNKEL (reference sequence). CDR3 nucleotides: TGTGCCAGCAGCCAAGATACAGGGTCCCCCGGGGAGCTGTTTTTT. Translation gives CASSQDTGSPGELFF.

The chain has TRBV10-2 and TRBJ2-1; perhaps TRBD1 as D (6 bases). The V gene lost 6 bases and the J gene lost 0 bases, with 15 bases spanning the gap. Germline values: CDR1 WSHSY, CDR2 SAAADI. This CDR3 comprises 16 residues. In DNA, the CDR3 is TGCGCCAGCAGGGACGGACAGTTCAGCTCCTACAATGAGCAGTTCTTC. This encodes CASRDGQFSSYNEQFF.

The J gene is TRBJ2-1, the V gene TRBV29-1, with 7 bases identical to TRBD2. Germline lookup yields CDR1 SQVTM and CDR2 ANQGSEA. After removal of 0 bases from V and 0 bases from J, the junction contained 5 bases not matched to a gene. The CDR3 has 16 amino acids. The chain's CDR3 is CSVEEGAGSSYNEQFF. The CDR3 nucleotides are TGCAGCGTTGAAGAAGGAGCGGGGAGCTCCTACAATGAGCAGTTCTTC.

The V and J genes are TRBV24-1 and TRBJ1-1; 7 bases are a match to TRBD1. J gave up 1 base and V 5 bases, and 6 bases lay outside the gene matches. CDR3 size: 15 residues. The V gene's germline CDR1 is KGHDR and CDR2 SFDVKD. CDR3: CATSAQGEKNTEAFF. DNA for the CDR3: TGTGCCACCAGTGCTCAGGGGGAGAAGAACACTGAAGCTTTCTTT.

The genes are TRBV24-1 and TRBJ2-1; 11 bases match TRBD2. The CDR3 runs 14 residues. V lost 5 bases and J lost 8; bases outside the gene matches: 4. The germline V gene encodes CDR1 KGHDR and CDR2 SFDVKD. The CDR3 spells CATSGTSGSDEQFF. The CDR3 DNA sequence: TGTGCCACCAGTGGTACTAGCGGGAGCGATGAGCAGTTCTTC.

This clone is a singleton in its sample. The chain couples TRBV29-1 to TRBJ1-2; 8 bases are shared with TRBD1. The CDR3 has 13 residues. Germline trimming cut 7 bases from V and 1 base from J; bases unmatched to any gene: 5. Germline values: CDR1 SQVTM, CDR2 ANQGSEA. CDR3 sequence: CSEGDRGNYGYTF. The CDR3 nucleotides read TGCAGCGAGGGCGACAGGGGTAACTATGGCTACACCTTC. The full variable domain, completed using reference TRBV29-1 and TRBJ1-2, is SAVISQKPSRDICQRGTSLTIQCQVDSQVTMMFWYRQQPGQSLTLIATANQGSEATYESGFVIDKFPISRPNLTFSTLTVSNMSPEDSSIYLCSEGDRGNYGYTFGSGTRLTVV.

This clone was observed a few times. V gene TRBV6-6 combines with J gene TRBJ2-3; 10 bases match TRBD1. The length of the CDR3 is 15 residues. The J segment lost 11 bases and the V segment lost 1 base, leaving 9 bases of the junction unmatched. Germline V CDR1 and CDR2: MNHNY, SVGAGI (reference sequence). DNA for the CDR3: TGTGCCAGCAGTTACTTGGACAGGGGGAGCGGGATGCAGTATTTT. Translated: CASSYLDRGSGMQYF.

J is TRBJ2-1 and V is TRBV24-1; possible D gene TRBD1, 5 bases. Germline lookup yields CDR1 KGHDR and CDR2 SFDVKD. The CDR3 spans 13 residues. Trimming stripped 4 bases from V and 6 bases from J, with 9 bases between. The CDR3 loop is CATSDPTGNEQFF. The CDR3, as DNA: TGTGCCACCAGTGACCCTACAGGCAATGAGCAGTTCTTC.